These T cell receptor beta chains were read from a single sample in a study of blood T cell repertoires in COVID-19. Generated by immunoSEQ multiplex PCR, the TCRdb table keeps only in-frame clones and is missing some. Of some 390,000 clones in the sample, around 89% were seen once. Material for sequencing was peripheral blood. The source is a woman aged 40 to 50 with COVID-19, enrolled during active disease. Each CDR3 is given with its conserved first and last residue. D genes are given only for firm matches.

TGTGCCAGCAGCTCCCAGATCGGACTAACCTACGAGCAGTACTTC | CASSSQIGLTYEQYF | TRBJ2-7 | - | TRBV7-2
TGCGCCAGCAGCCCGGGGGGCAGGGCCCCCACCTACGAGCAGTACTTC | CASSPGGRAPTYEQYF | TRBJ2-7 | - | TRBV5-1
TGCGCCATCAAACAGGGGGCGAACACCGGGGAGCTGTTTTTT | CAIKQGANTGELFF | TRBJ2-2 | TRBD1 | TRBV5-1
TGCAGCGTTATGGAGGGGACTAGTTCAAATGAGCAGTTCTTC | CSVMEGTSSNEQFF | TRBJ2-1 | TRBD2 | TRBV29-1
TGTGCCAGTAGTGTGGGGCGGTCTACAGATACGCAGTATTTT | CASSVGRSTDTQYF | TRBJ2-3 | - | TRBV19
TGTGCCAGCAGCTTAGCAACAGGGAGTTCACCCCTCCACTTT | CASSLATGSSPLHF | TRBJ1-6 | - | TRBV7-9
TGTGCCAGCAGCTTGGCCGGGCAGCCCCAGCATTTT | CASSLAGQPQHF | TRBJ1-5 | - | TRBV5-8
TGTGCCAGCAGTTTAAACCAGGGTGGGAACACTGAAGCTTTCTTT | CASSLNQGGNTEAFF | TRBJ1-1 | - | TRBV27
TGTGCCAGCACCGAACCGCCAAGCGGCTACACCTTC | CASTEPPSGYTF | TRBJ1-2 | - | TRBV12-3/TRBV12-4
TGCGCCAGCAGCTTGGCCGGGACAGGGTTGAACAATGAGCAGTTCTTC | CASSLAGTGLNNEQFF | TRBJ2-1 | TRBD1 | TRBV5-1